This T cell receptor beta chain was observed in a study of cytomegalovirus exposure and HLA in healthy donors. Germline V gene sequence: CDR1 LNHDA, CDR2 SQIVND (reference sequence). V gave up 5 bases and J gave up 6 bases, with 16 bases separating them. The CDR3 loop spans 15 amino acids. PCR primers comprised 60 Vbeta and 13 Jbeta primers. The method was immunoSEQ multiplex PCR; TCRdb's version includes in-frame clones alone and lacks a portion of them. The sample shows approximately 220,000 clones, over 70% of them seen only once. The sequence was collected from a boy younger than 10 in good health and CMV-seronegative. The J gene is TRBJ1-4, the V gene TRBV19; tentatively, D is TRBD1 (5 bases). The specimen sequenced was PBMCs. CDR3 amino acids: CASSPFWTLDEKLFF. The CDR3, as DNA: TGTGCCAGTAGTCCCTTCTGGACACTCGATGAAAAACTGTTTTTT.